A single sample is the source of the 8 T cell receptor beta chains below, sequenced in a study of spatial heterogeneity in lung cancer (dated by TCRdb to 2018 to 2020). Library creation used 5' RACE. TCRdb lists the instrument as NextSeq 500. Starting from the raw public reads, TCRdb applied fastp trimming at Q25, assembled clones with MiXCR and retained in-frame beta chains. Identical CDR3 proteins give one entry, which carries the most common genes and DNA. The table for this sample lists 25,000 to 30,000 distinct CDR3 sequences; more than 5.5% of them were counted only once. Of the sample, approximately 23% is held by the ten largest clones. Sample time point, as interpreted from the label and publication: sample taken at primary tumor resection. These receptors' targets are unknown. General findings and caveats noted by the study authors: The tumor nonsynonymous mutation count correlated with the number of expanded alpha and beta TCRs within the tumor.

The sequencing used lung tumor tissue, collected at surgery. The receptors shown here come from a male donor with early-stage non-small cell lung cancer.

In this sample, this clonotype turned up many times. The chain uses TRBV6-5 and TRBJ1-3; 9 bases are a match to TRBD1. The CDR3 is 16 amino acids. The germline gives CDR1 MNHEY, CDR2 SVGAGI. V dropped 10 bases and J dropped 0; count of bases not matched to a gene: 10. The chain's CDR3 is CATGQGWTGSGNTIYF. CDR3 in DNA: TGTGCCACTGGACAGGGGTGGACCGGCTCTGGAAACACCATATATTTT.

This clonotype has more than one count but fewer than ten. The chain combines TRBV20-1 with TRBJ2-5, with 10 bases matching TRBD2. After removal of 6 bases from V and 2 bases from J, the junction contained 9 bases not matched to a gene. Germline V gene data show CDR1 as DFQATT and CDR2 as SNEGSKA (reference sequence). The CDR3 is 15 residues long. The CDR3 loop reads CSATASGGLQETQYF. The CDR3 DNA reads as TGCAGTGCCACCGCTAGCGGGGGCCTACAAGAGACCCAGTACTTC.

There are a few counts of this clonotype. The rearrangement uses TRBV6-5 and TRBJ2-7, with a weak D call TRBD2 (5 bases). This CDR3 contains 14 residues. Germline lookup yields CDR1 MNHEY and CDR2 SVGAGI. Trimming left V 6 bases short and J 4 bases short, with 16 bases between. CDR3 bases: TGTGCCAGCAGACCCCTTTGGACTGCTTACGAGCAGTACTTC. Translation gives CASRPLWTAYEQYF.

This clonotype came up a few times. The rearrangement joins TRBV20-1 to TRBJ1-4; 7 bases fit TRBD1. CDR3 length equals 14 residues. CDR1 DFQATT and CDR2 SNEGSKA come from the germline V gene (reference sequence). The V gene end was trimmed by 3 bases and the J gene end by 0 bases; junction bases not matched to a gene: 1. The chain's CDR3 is CSASDRATNEKLFF. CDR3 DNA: TGCAGTGCTAGTGACAGGGCAACTAATGAAAAACTGTTTTTT.

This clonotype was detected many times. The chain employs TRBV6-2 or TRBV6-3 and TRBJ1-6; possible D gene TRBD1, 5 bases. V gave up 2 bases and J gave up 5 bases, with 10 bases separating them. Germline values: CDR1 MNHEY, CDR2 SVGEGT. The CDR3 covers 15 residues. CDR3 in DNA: TGTGCCAGCAGTTACCGGGACGGAAATAATTCACCCCTCCACTTT. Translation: CASSYRDGNNSPLHF.

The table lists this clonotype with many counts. The CDR3 nucleotides are TGTGCCAGCAGCCCCGGGGGCGCAGGGCCCACCGGGGAGCTGTTTTTT. Its protein product is CASSPGGAGPTGELFF. The chain recombines TRBV11-3 with TRBJ2-2; D may be TRBD1 or TRBD2 (6 bases each). The CDR3 covers 16 residues. In germline, CDR1 is SGHNT, CDR2 YENEEA. With 5 bases removed from V and 4 bases from J, the gap between germline ends came to 17 bases.

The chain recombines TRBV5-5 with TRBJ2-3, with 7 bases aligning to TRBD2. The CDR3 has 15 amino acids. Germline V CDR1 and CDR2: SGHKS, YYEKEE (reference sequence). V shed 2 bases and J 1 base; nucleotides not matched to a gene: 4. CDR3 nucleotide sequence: TGTGCCAGCAGCTTCGGGACTACCCGCACAGATACGCAGTATTTT. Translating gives CASSFGTTRTDTQYF.

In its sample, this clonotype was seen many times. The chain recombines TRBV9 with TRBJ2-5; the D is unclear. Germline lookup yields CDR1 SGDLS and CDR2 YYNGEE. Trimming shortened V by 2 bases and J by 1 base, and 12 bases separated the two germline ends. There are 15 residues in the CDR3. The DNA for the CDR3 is TGTGCCAGCAGCGTCGACCTGGGTTTCCAAGAGACCCAGTACTTC. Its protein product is CASSVDLGFQETQYF.